This TCR beta chain was documented in a study of cytomegalovirus exposure and HLA in healthy donors. Study-level findings and limits: Later on, analysis showed that most CMV-associated TCR beta chains appeared to be HLA-restricted. Usually a TCR sequence was rare, but some public TCRs were found in many donors.

This clone was observed a few times. The antigen is undetermined. This CDR3 is built from 20 residues. Germline V CDR1 and CDR2: LGHNT, FRNRAP. V shed 0 bases, J shed 1 base, and the junction held 12 bases outside the gene matches. Donors were nominally healthy when sampled, though unrecorded immune exposures were likely. This PCR relied on a set of 60 Vbeta primers and 13 Jbeta primers. Sequencing was performed with immunoSEQ multiplex PCR; in TCRdb, only in-frame clones are kept and a portion is missing. The table lists roughly 180,000 clones, 9.5% of them singletons. The genes are TRBV12-5 and TRBJ2-3, with 11 bases aligning to TRBD2. Material for sequencing was PBMCs. The TCR was taken from a woman in her twenties or thirties in good health and CMV-seropositive. CDR3 in DNA: TGTGCTAGTGGTTTGGTACCCGATGGACTAGCGGGTCCTCGCACAGATACGCAGTATTTT. Translated: CASGLVPDGLAGPRTDTQYF.